This T cell receptor beta chain stems from a study of T-cell reconstitution after alpha-beta-depleted transplantation in children. Study-wide results and caveats: Diversity and T-cell counts at one year after transplant derived mostly from new T cells. By about two months after transplant, alpha-beta T cells reportedly arose from several hundred graft clones that had expanded. It was surviving recipient T cells and thymic progenitors that gave some patients high TCRbeta diversity at day 60.

A word on this clonotype: The antigen remains unidentified.

The length of the CDR3 is 15 residues. Per germline, CDR1 DFQATT and CDR2 SNEGSKA (reference sequence). V trimming: 6 bases; J trimming: 3 bases; junction bases outside the gene matches: 8. Unique molecular identifiers were used to barcode this TCRbeta library. TCRdb fed the PCR reads into MiXCR, producing one record per CDR3 protein. The table lists about 600,000 distinct CDR3 sequences, over 10% of them singletons. The chain couples TRBV20-1 to TRBJ2-1; 10 positions match TRBD2. The clonotype comes from a male patient between 5 and 17 years old who had a stem cell transplant for acute myeloid leukemia, so the T cells may come from the graft donor. The material was PBMCs, mostly from graft donor cells, obtained 360 days after TCRalphabeta/CD19-depleted stem cell transplant. The CDR3 DNA is TGCAGTGCCCACCGTCCTAGCGGGAGCTACAATGAGCAGTTCTTC. Translating gives CSAHRPSGSYNEQFF.